A single sample gave rise to the 11 T cell receptor beta chains below, sequenced in a study of beta chain features in type 1 diabetes. The whole isolated RNA underwent reverse transcription, so sequencing captured expressed TCRB transcripts. Assay used: immunoSEQ multiplex PCR; TCRdb lists only in-frame clones, some missing. This table holds roughly 380,000 clones, about 20% found once. The sequenced material came from naive CD4+ T cells from blood. The receptor source for this set is a woman aged 18-29 years in good health.

This chain connects TRBV9 to TRBJ2-7; the D is unclear. Per the germline V gene, CDR1 is SGDLS and CDR2 is YYNGEE. This CDR3 is built from 14 residues. The V end was cut by 0 bases, the J end by 2 bases, with 9 bases between. In DNA form, the CDR3 reads TGTGCCAGCAGCGTAGGAGGTGCTACCTACGAGCAGTACTTC. Its translation: CASSVGGATYEQYF.

The J gene is TRBJ2-3, the V gene TRBV2; D remains unclear. V was pared by 7 bases and J by 0 bases, with 8 bases between. CDR1 SNHLY and CDR2 FYNNEI come from the germline V gene. The CDR3 has 13 residues. CDR3 residues: CASTVSSTDTQYF. Here the CDR3 DNA reads TGTGCCAGCACTGTGTCTAGCACAGATACGCAGTATTTT.

This clone was counted only a few times. The chain uses TRBV6-1 and TRBJ1-5; 7 bases are a match to TRBD1. The V segment lost 4 bases and the J segment 4 bases; nucleotides outside the gene matches: 7. The length of the CDR3 is 15 residues. Germline V gene lookup returns CDR1 MNHNS and CDR2 SASEGT. The CDR3 protein is CASSGPGTVNQPQHF. The CDR3 region has the DNA TGTGCCAGCAGTGGACCCGGGACAGTGAATCAGCCCCAGCATTTT.

Notes on this clone: This specimen includes other DNA sequences encoding the same CDR3. The CDR3: CAWSPGGQPQHF. Written as DNA, the CDR3 is TGTGCCTGGAGTCCCGGCGGACAGCCCCAGCATTTT. This rearrangement joins TRBV30 to TRBJ1-5, with D unresolved. Germline lookup yields CDR1 GTSNPN and CDR2 SVGIG (reference sequence). V dropped 2 bases and J dropped 7 bases, with 9 bases sitting between them. The CDR3 totals 12 residues.

V and J are TRBV6-5 and TRBJ2-5; tentatively, D is TRBD2 (5 bases). The length of the CDR3 is 16 residues. V lost 1 base, J lost 5 bases, and 17 bases lay in between. Germline V gene sequence: CDR1 MNHEY, CDR2 SVGAGI. The CDR3 DNA is TGTGCCAGCAGTTACTTTGGACGGGCGAGAGGGGAGACCCAGTACTTC. This encodes CASSYFGRARGETQYF.

This clone appeared a few times. The chain combines TRBV13 with TRBJ2-3; possible D gene TRBD2, 7 bases. V lost 10 bases and J lost 8, with 16 bases in between. CDR1 and CDR2 (germline): PRHDT, FYEKMQ (reference sequence). CDR3 length: 12 residues. CDR3 DNA: TGTGCCACCTTAGGGGGGGGAGGTACGCAGTATTTT. This translates into CATLGGGGTQYF.

J is TRBJ2-7 and V is TRBV7-8; 7 bases match TRBD1. Germline V gene lookup returns CDR1 SGHVS and CDR2 FQNEAQ. V lost 5 bases to trimming and J lost 2 bases; unmatched junction nucleotides: 12. The length of the CDR3 is 16 residues. The CDR3, as DNA: TGTGCCAGCAGCCCACATCCCACAGGGGTAACCTACGAGCAGTACTTC. It translates to CASSPHPTGVTYEQYF.

Notes on this clone: Other DNA sequences in the same sample also yield this CDR3. This chain connects TRBV30 to TRBJ2-5, with 15 nucleotides matching TRBD2. The length of the CDR3 is 15 residues. Germline CDR1 and CDR2: GTSNPN and SVGIG (reference sequence). V was pared by 3 bases and J by 5 bases, with 4 bases of the junction left unmatched. The CDR3 is CAWRTGLAGGETQYF. The CDR3 bases are TGTGCCTGGAGAACGGGACTAGCGGGGGGTGAGACCCAGTACTTC.

The genes are TRBV6-6 and TRBJ2-3; D may be TRBD1 (6 bases). The CDR3 spans 12 residues. V lost 5 bases to trimming and J lost 8 bases, with 11 bases between them. In germline, CDR1 is MNHNY, CDR2 SVGAGI (reference sequence). The CDR3 bases are TGTGCCAGCAGTACCCAGGACAGTACGCAGTATTTT. It specifies CASSTQDSTQYF.

This clone showed up just a few times. CDR3 residues: CASSLDRVNVLTF. CDR3 in DNA: TGTGCCAGCAGCTTGGACAGGGTCAACGTCCTGACTTTC. The gene calls are TRBV5-6 and TRBJ2-6; perhaps TRBD1 as D (6 bases). Germline assignment: CDR1 SGHDT and CDR2 YYEEEE. The CDR3 sequence is 13 residues long. Trimming pared 0 bases from V and 9 bases from J, leaving 7 bases between.

This sequence joins TRBV1 and TRBJ1-1; the table's D call TRBD1 went unverified against the DNA. TRBV1 is a documented pseudogene. The CDR3 sequence is 19 residues long. The CDR3: CTSSFLTGQGERGNTEAFF. The CDR3 bases are TGCACCAGCAGCTTTCTTACAGGACAGGGGGAGAGAGGGAACACTGAAGCTTTCTTT.